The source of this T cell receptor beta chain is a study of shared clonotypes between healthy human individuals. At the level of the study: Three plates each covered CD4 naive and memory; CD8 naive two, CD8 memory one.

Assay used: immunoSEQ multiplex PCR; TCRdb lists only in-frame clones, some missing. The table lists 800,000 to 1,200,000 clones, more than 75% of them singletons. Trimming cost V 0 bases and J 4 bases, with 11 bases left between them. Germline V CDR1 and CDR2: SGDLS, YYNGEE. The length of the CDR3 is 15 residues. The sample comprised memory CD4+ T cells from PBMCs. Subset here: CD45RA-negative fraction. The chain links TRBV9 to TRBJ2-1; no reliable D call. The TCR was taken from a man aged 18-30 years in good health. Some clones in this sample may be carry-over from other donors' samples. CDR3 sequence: CASSVDGQTYNEQFF. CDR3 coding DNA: TGTGCCAGCAGCGTAGACGGGCAGACTTACAATGAGCAGTTCTTC.